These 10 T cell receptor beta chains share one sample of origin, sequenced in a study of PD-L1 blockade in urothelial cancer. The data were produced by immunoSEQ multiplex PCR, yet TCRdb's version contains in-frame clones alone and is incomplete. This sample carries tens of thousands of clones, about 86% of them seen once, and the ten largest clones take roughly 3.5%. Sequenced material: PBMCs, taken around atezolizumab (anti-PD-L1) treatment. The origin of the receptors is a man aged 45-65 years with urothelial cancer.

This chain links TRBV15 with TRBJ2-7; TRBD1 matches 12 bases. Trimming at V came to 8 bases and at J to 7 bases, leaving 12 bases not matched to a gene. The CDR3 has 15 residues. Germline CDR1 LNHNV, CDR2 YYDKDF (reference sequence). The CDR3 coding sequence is TGTGCCACCGGTCATCGGGGACAGGGGGCGGGTGAGCAGTACTTC. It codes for CATGHRGQGAGEQYF.

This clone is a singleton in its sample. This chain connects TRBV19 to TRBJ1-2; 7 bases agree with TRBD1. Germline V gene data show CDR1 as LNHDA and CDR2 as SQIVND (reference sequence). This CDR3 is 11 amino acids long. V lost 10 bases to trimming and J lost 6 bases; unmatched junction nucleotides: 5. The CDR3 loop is CATKTGDGYTF. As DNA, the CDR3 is TGTGCCACAAAAACAGGGGATGGCTACACCTTC. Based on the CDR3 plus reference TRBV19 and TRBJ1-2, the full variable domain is DGGITQSPKYLFRKEGQNVTLSCEQNLNHDAMYWYRQDPGQGLRLIYYSQIVNDFQKGDIAEGYSVSREKKESFPLTVTSAQKNPTAFYLCATKTGDGYTFGSGTRLTVV.

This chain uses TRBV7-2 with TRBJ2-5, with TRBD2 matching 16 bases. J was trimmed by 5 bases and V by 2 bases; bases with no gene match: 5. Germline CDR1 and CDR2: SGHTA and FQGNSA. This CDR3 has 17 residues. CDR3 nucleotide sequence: TGTGCCAGCAGCTTAAGGGGACTAGCGGGAGGGCCGGAGACCCAGTACTTC. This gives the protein CASSLRGLAGGPETQYF.

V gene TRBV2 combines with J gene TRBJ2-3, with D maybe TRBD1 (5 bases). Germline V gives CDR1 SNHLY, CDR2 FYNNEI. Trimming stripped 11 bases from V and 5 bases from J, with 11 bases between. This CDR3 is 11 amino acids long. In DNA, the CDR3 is TGTGCCGTATATCAGGGAGATACGCAGTATTTT. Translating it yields CAVYQGDTQYF.

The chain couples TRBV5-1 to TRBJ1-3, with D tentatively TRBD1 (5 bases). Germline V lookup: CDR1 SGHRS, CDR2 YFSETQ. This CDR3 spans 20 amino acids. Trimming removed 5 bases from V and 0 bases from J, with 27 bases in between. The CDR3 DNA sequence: TGCGCCAGCAGATCCGGAACAGGAGAACACACCTACACCTCTGGAAACACCATATATTTT. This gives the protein CASRSGTGEHTYTSGNTIYF.

The CDR3 bases are TGTGCCAGCAGCTTAGGGGGGGGACTCCTCACCGGGGAGCTGTTTTTT. Protein sequence: CASSLGGGLLTGELFF. The chain recombines TRBV7-6 with TRBJ2-2; TRBD2 agrees at 7 bases. The CDR3 is 16 residues long. V gave up 1 base and J gave up 4 bases; unmatched junction bases: 6. Germline CDR1 reads SGHVS; CDR2 reads FNYEAQ.

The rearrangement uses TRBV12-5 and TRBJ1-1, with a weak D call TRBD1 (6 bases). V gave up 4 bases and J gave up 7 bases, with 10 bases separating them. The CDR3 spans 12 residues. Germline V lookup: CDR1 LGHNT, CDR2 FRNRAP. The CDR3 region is CASGSGGIEAFF. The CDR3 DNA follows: TGTGCTAGTGGTTCTGGGGGCATTGAAGCTTTCTTT.

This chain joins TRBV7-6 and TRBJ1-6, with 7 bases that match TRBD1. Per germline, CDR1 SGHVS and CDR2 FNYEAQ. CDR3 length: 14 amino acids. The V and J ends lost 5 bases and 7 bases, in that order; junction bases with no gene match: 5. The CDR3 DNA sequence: TGTGCCAGCAGCACCGGGACAGCGAATTCACCCCTCCACTTT. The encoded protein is CASSTGTANSPLHF.

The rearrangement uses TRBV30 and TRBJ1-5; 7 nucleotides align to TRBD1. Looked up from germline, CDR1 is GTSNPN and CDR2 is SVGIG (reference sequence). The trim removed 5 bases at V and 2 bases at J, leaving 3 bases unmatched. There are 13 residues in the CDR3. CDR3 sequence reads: CAWADRGNQPQHF. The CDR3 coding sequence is TGTGCCTGGGCCGACAGGGGCAATCAGCCCCAGCATTTT.

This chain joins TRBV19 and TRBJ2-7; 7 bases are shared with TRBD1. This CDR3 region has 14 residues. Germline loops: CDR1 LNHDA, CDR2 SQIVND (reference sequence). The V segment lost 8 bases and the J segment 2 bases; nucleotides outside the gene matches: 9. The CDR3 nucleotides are TGTGCCAGTCGCCCGACAGGGTATCCCTACGAGCAGTACTTC. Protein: CASRPTGYPYEQYF.